The 8 T cell receptor beta chains presented below share a single source sample, sequenced in a study of T cell repertoires in cytomegalovirus infection. TCRdb redid the calling of the reads with MiXCR, one entry per CDR3 protein. The sample includes around 740,000 distinct CDR3 sequences, 35% to 45% of them seen just once. Sequencing used PBMCs. These receptors were obtained from a human donor in good health (CMV status not recorded). Some clones in this sample may be carry-over from other donors' samples.

This clonotype showed up just a few times. The chain carries TRBV28 and TRBJ2-1; D is undetermined. In germline, CDR1 is MDHEN, CDR2 SYDVKM. Trimming took off 0 bases at V and 5 bases at J, with 11 bases between the two ends. The CDR3 extends over 15 amino acids. This CDR3 reads CASSLWGTGDNEQFF. The CDR3 region has the DNA TGTGCCAGCAGTTTATGGGGCACTGGCGACAATGAGCAGTTCTTC.

This clonotype has more than one count but fewer than ten. This sequence joins TRBV11-2 and TRBJ2-3; D unresolved. The germline V gene encodes CDR1 SGHAT and CDR2 FQNNGV. The CDR3 contains 15 residues. The V gene lost 6 bases and the J gene lost 2 bases, with 15 bases spanning the gap. Here the CDR3 reads CASSNEGVVTDTQYF. The CDR3 DNA reads as TGTGCCAGCAGTAATGAAGGAGTGGTCACAGATACGCAGTATTTT.

Of note for this clonotype: A read error may explain this, as a much larger clone is one base away. As the CDR3 is not closed by the conserved phenylalanine or tryptophan, this likely results from a read error. This chain uses TRBV7-2 with TRBJ2-5; D remains unclear. The CDR3 spans 13 residues. V lost 5 bases and J lost 4, with 11 bases in between. CDR1 SGHTA and CDR2 FQGNSA come from the germline V gene. CDR3 amino acids: CASSEQVRETQYL. In DNA, the CDR3 is TGTGCCAGCAGCGAACAAGTACGAGAGACCCAGTACTTA.

The chain carries TRBV20-1 and TRBJ2-3, with D perhaps being TRBD1 or TRBD2 (5 bases each). CDR1 and CDR2 (germline): DFQATT, SNEGSKA (reference sequence). CDR3 length: 13 residues. Deletions cut 5 bases from V and 7 bases from J, with 16 bases between. The CDR3 DNA reads TGCAGTGCTGGACTTCAGGGTGTAAATACGCAGTATTTT. Its protein product is CSAGLQGVNTQYF.

In the case of this clonotype: A junction boundary mismatches the germline segment, possibly from a read error. This chain uses TRBV7-9 with TRBJ1-1, with D maybe TRBD1 (6 bases). CDR1 is SEHNR and CDR2 is FQNEAQ in the germline V gene (reference sequence). The CDR3 spans 13 residues. CDR3 in DNA: TGTTCCAGCAGGTTAACAGGGAACACTGAATCTTTCTTT. It codes for CSSRLTGNTESFF. The entire variable domain, with the rest obtained from reference TRBV7-9 and TRBJ1-1, is as follows: DTGVSQNPRHKITKRGQNVTFRCDPISEHNRLYWYRQTLGQGPEFLTYFQNEAQLEKSRLLSDRFSAERPKGSFSTLEIQRTEQGDSAMYLCSSRLTGNTESFFGQGTRLTVV.

This clonotype was seen only a few times. The chain joins TRBV6-6 to TRBJ2-7; 7 positions agree with TRBD2. Germline V gives CDR1 MNHNY, CDR2 SVGAGI (reference sequence). Germline trimming cut 6 bases from V and 3 bases from J; bases unmatched to any gene: 11. This CDR3 region has 15 residues. This CDR3 is CASRTIRDYRYEQYF. CDR3 bases: TGTGCCAGCAGAACTATCCGGGACTACCGCTACGAGCAGTACTTC.

The rearrangement uses TRBV2 and TRBJ1-1; 7 bases line up with TRBD1. The V gene's germline CDR1 is SNHLY and CDR2 FYNNEI. J lost 5 bases, V lost 6 bases, and 9 bases had no gene match. The CDR3 is 14 amino acids. The CDR3 bases are TGTGCCAGCAGAGCGACAGGGTGGGAGACTGAAGCTTTCTTT. Protein sequence: CASRATGWETEAFF.

Many counts were recorded for this clonotype. This chain connects TRBV7-2 to TRBJ2-5; D uncertain. Trimming cost V 5 bases and J 2 bases, with 15 bases left between them. The germline V gene has CDR1 SGHTA and CDR2 FQGNSA. This CDR3 comprises 15 residues. The CDR3 nucleotides are TGTGCCAGCAGCCCGAGTCTAGAAATTCAAGAGACCCAGTACTTC. Translating gives CASSPSLEIQETQYF.